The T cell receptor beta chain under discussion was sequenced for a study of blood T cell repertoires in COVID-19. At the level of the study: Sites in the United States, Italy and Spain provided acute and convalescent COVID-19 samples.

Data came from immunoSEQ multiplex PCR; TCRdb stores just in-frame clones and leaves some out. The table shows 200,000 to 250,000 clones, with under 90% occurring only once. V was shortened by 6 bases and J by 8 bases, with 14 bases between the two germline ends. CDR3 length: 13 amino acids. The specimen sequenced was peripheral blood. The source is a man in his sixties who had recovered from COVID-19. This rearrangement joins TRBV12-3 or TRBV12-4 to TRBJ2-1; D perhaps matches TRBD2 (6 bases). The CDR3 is CASRRDAGYEQFF. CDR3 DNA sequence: TGTGCCAGCAGGCGGGACGCGGGCTATGAGCAGTTCTTC.